This T cell receptor beta chain stems from a study of CD8 T cells in ankylosing spondylitis. The V end lost 3 bases, the J end lost 3 bases, and 12 bases lay between the germline ends. The V gene's germline CDR1 is KGHSH and CDR2 LQKENI. The CDR3 consists of 15 residues. TCRdb reprocessed the 5' RACE reads with MiXCR, giving one entry per CDR3 protein. The table lists around 300,000 distinct CDR3 sequences, 11% of them singletons. The chain joins TRBV18 to TRBJ1-5, with D hard to call. Sequenced sample: blood, either unsorted or a sorted T cell fraction (not recorded which). This clonotype was obtained from a female donor with ankylosing spondylitis or in good health (not recorded which). CDR3 DNA: TGTGCCAGCTCACCCCCGGGGAGGGACAATCAGCCCCAGCATTTT. Its translation: CASSPPGRDNQPQHF.